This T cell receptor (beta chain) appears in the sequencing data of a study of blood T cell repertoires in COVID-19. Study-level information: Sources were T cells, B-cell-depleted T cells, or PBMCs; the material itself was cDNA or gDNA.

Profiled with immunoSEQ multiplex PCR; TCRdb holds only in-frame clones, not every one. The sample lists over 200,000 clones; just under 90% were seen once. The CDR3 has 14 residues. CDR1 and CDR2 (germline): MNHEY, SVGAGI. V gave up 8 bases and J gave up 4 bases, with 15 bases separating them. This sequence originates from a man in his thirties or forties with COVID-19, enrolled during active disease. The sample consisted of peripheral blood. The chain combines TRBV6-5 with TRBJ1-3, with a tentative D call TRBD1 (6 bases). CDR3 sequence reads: CASGRQGRGNTIYF. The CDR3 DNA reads TGTGCCAGCGGTCGCCAGGGGAGAGGAAACACCATATATTTT.